This paragraph covers one T cell receptor (beta chain) sequence. Its cognate antigen is unknown. Trimming stripped 2 bases from V and 4 bases from J, with 14 bases between. The CDR3 covers 15 residues. Germline CDR1 SQVTM, CDR2 ANQGSEA. The data belong to a study of graft-versus-host responses after intestinal transplantation. Study findings and constraints: Allograft graft-versus-host to host-versus-graft clonal ratios ran high in patients with graft-donor T cell macrochimerism.

Method: immunoSEQ multiplex PCR; TCRdb's copy keeps in-frame clones and lacks some. The sample consists of 80,000 to 100,000 clones, around four fifths of them appearing once. The material was unstimulated CD8+ T cells sorted from spleen or lymph node cells, obtained before intestinal transplant. This clonotype was obtained from a human donor who received an intestinal transplant. The chain combines TRBV29-1 with TRBJ2-2; perhaps TRBD1 as D (7 bases). CDR3 amino acids: CSVENPGGTTGELFF. In DNA form, the CDR3 reads TGCAGCGTTGAAAATCCAGGGGGGACCACCGGGGAGCTGTTTTTT.